The 17 T cell receptor beta chains below all came from one sample that was sequenced in a study of regulatory T cells in long-lasting Graves disease. As for time point: persistent/refractory GD, antithyroid drugs over 5 years with positive TRAb. Extracted PBMC RNA gave rise to the TCR library. The TCR beta library used iRepertoire HTBI primers with Arm-PCR amplification of CDR3. One entry per CDR3 protein, called by TCRdb with MiXCR from the multiplex PCR reads. The table includes about 470,000 distinct CDR3 sequences, approximately 21% detected once. Specimen: peripheral blood mononuclear cells (PBMCs), collected when the disease was refractory, from a patient treated with antithyroid drugs. Receptors were obtained from a female donor with Graves disease.

Ten or more counts support this clonotype. The chain is built from TRBV6-1 and TRBJ2-7, with 12 bases identical to TRBD2. The CDR3 runs to 14 residues. Per germline, CDR1 MNHNS and CDR2 SASEGT. After removal of 6 bases from V and 6 bases from J, the junction contained 6 bases not matched to a gene. The CDR3 region has the DNA TGTGCCAGCAGGGACCTAGCGGGAGGGCTCGAGCAGTACTTC. Translated: CASRDLAGGLEQYF.

For this clonotype: Just one base apart from a much larger clone, this may be a read error. The chain joins TRBV6-5 to TRBJ2-7; no clear D gene. This CDR3 contains 14 residues. The germline CDR1 and CDR2 sequences are MNHEY and SVGAGI. CDR3 DNA: TGTGCCAGCAGTCACTCCGAGGTCCCCTACGAGCAGTACTTC. Translation gives CASSHSEVPYEQYF.

This clonotype has just one count. The chain uses TRBV10-3 and TRBJ2-2, with 15 bases matching TRBD2. This CDR3 has 16 residues. J was trimmed by 6 bases and V by 6 bases; bases with no gene match: 5. Germline values: CDR1 ENHRY, CDR2 SYGVKD. CDR3 DNA sequence: TGTGCCATCAGCCGGACTAGCGGGAGGGCCCCCGGGGAGCTGTTTTTT. This codes for CAISRTSGRAPGELFF.

V gene TRBV4-2 combines with J gene TRBJ1-1; maybe TRBD1 (6 bases). The CDR3 consists of 15 residues. Germline V gene lookup returns CDR1 LGHNA and CDR2 YNFKEQ. Trimming removed 1 base from V and 7 bases from J, with 16 bases in between. CDR3 amino acids: CASSQVSSGASEAFF. Written as DNA, the CDR3 is TGTGCCAGCAGCCAAGTCAGTTCAGGGGCGAGTGAAGCTTTCTTT.

DNA of the CDR3: TGTGCCAGCAGTTATGCAGGGATCAGCACAGATACGCAGTATTTT. Translating it yields CASSYAGISTDTQYF. The chain couples TRBV6-5 to TRBJ2-3; D is possibly TRBD1 (5 bases). V was pared by 3 bases and J by 0 bases, with 10 bases between. The CDR3 spans 15 residues. Germline V gene lookup returns CDR1 MNHEY and CDR2 SVGAGI.

On this clonotype: Without the conserved terminal phenylalanine or tryptophan, this CDR3 likely stems from a read error. The chain is built from TRBV6-1 and TRBJ1-2; D gene ambiguous. Germline V gene sequence: CDR1 MNHNS, CDR2 SASEGT. V lost 6 bases and J 8 bases, leaving 13 bases between the germline ends. The CDR3 sequence is 12 residues long. The CDR3 protein is CASRPDLVGYTL. The DNA of the CDR3 is TGTGCCAGCAGACCCGACCTCGTGGGCTACACCCTC.

V is TRBV29-1 and J is TRBJ1-1; D is unclear. Per germline, CDR1 SQVTM and CDR2 ANQGSEA. V lost 6 bases to trimming and J lost 0 bases, with 14 bases between them. The CDR3 extends over 14 amino acids. CDR3 in amino acids: CSVLTRGVNTEAFF. The CDR3 bases are TGCAGCGTGTTGACCCGCGGGGTGAACACTGAAGCTTTCTTT.

This clonotype was seen at least ten times. CDR3: CSAPAVLRDPGGETQYF. The CDR3, as DNA: TGCAGTGCTCCGGCGGTTCTGAGGGACCCGGGGGGAGAGACCCAGTACTTC. The J gene is TRBJ2-5, the V gene TRBV20-1; 7 nucleotides match TRBD2. Germline trimming cut 5 bases from V and 4 bases from J; bases unmatched to any gene: 19. CDR3 size: 17 residues. Germline V gene data show CDR1 as DFQATT and CDR2 as SNEGSKA (reference sequence).

V is TRBV9 and J is TRBJ2-3; no clear D gene. The CDR3 totals 15 residues. Germline lookup yields CDR1 SGDLS and CDR2 YYNGEE. The V gene lost 0 bases and the J gene lost 0 bases, with 8 bases spanning the gap. DNA of the CDR3: TGTGCCAGCAGCGTAGCCCCGGAGAGCACAGATACGCAGTATTTT. Protein product: CASSVAPESTDTQYF. The complete variable domain, with remaining parts taken from reference TRBV9 and TRBJ2-3, reads DSGVTQTPKHLITATGQRVTLRCSPRSGDLSVYWYQQSLDQGLQFLIQYYNGEERAKGNILERFSAQQFPDLHSELNLSSLELGDSALYFCASSVAPESTDTQYFGPGTRLTVL.

This clonotype was observed many times. The V call is TRBV6-5, the J call TRBJ1-1; D unresolved. The CDR3 spans 15 residues. Trimming left V 2 bases short and J 2 bases short, with 12 bases between. Germline loops: CDR1 MNHEY, CDR2 SVGAGI. In DNA form, the CDR3 reads TGTGCCAGCAGTTACGCTGGCCTAGGCAACACTGAAGCTTTCTTT. Amino acid sequence: CASSYAGLGNTEAFF.

This clonotype was counted a few times. The V gene is TRBV29-1, the J gene TRBJ2-1; D remains unclear. This CDR3 spans 12 amino acids. The germline V gene encodes CDR1 SQVTM and CDR2 ANQGSEA. Trimming left V 3 bases short and J 5 bases short, with 8 bases between. The CDR3 DNA is TGCAGCGTTGAGAAGGGAAACAATGAGCAGTTCTTC. Its protein is CSVEKGNNEQFF.

As for this clonotype: Possible read error: a much larger clone is one base away. V gene TRBV11-2 combines with J gene TRBJ2-5, with 12 bases identical to TRBD2. This CDR3 has 18 amino acids. Germline V gives CDR1 SGHAT, CDR2 FQNNGV. Here the CDR3 DNA reads TGTGTCAGCAGCTTAGTGGTGCTAGCGGGAGGGTACCAAGAGACCCAGTACTTC. Translation: CVSSLVVLAGGYQETQYF.

This clonotype was counted a few times. This CDR3 is CASSEALYLGLATEAFF. CDR3 bases: TGTGCCAGCAGTGAAGCGCTTTATTTAGGTCTAGCCACTGAAGCTTTCTTT. V is TRBV6-1 and J is TRBJ1-1, with D unclear. CDR3 length: 17 residues. The germline V and J ends were trimmed by 0 bases and 4 bases, with 18 bases remaining between them. Germline CDR1 MNHNS, CDR2 SASEGT.

In its sample, this clonotype was seen a few times. The chain joins TRBV15 to TRBJ2-1; tentative D call: TRBD2 (6 bases). In germline, CDR1 is LNHNV, CDR2 YYDKDF (reference sequence). The CDR3 covers 15 residues. Trimming removed 2 bases at V and 5 bases at J, with 13 bases between. As DNA, the CDR3 is TGTGCCACCAGCAGAAGACTAGATTCCGACAATGAGCAGTTCTTC. It encodes CATSRRLDSDNEQFF. The complete variable domain, with remaining parts taken from reference TRBV15 and TRBJ2-1, reads DAMVIQNPRYQVTQFGKPVTLSCSQTLNHNVMYWYQQKSSQAPKLLFHYYDKDFNNEADTPDNFQSRRPNTSFCFLDIRSPGLGDTAMYLCATSRRLDSDNEQFFGPGTRLTVL.

The J gene is TRBJ2-1, the V gene TRBV5-1; D is unclear. Deletions cut 1 base from V and 9 bases from J, with 8 bases between. CDR3 size: 12 residues. Germline V gene sequence: CDR1 SGHRS, CDR2 YFSETQ. This chain's CDR3 is CASSLFQSEQFF. CDR3 in DNA: TGCGCCAGCAGCTTGTTCCAAAGTGAGCAGTTCTTC.

This clonotype showed up many times. V gene TRBV19 combines with J gene TRBJ1-2; 7 nucleotides agree with TRBD1. V trimming: 5 bases; J trimming: 0 bases; junction bases outside the gene matches: 9. The CDR3 spans 16 residues. CDR1 is LNHDA, CDR2 SQIVND, per germline (reference sequence). The CDR3 DNA reads as TGTGCCAGTAGTTCGGCCGGGACAGCAACTAACTATGGCTACACCTTC. It codes for CASSSAGTATNYGYTF.

There are many counts of this clonotype. The V gene is TRBV12-3 or TRBV12-4, the J gene TRBJ2-7, with 10 nucleotides matching TRBD1. J gave up 4 bases and V 4 bases, and 10 bases lay outside the gene matches. The CDR3 has 16 amino acids. The CDR3 loop reads CASSSSGQGVVYEQYF. The CDR3 DNA is TGTGCCAGCAGTTCCTCCGGACAGGGGGTGGTTTACGAGCAGTACTTC.